The 31 T cell receptor beta chains listed next were all sequenced from one sample in a study of radiation and T cells in renal cell carcinoma. Assay used: immunoSEQ multiplex PCR; TCRdb lists only in-frame clones, some missing. This table holds over 120,000 clones, more than 70% found once. Noted time point: baseline pretreatment blood. Stated treatment: 15 Gy SBRT to primary tumor, nephrectomy 4 weeks later. Sequenced material: blood, taken from a patient whose treatment included radiotherapy and nephrectomy. These receptors originate from a woman between 50 and 59 years old with renal cell carcinoma.

V is TRBV10-3 and J is TRBJ1-2, with no clear D. V was pared by 2 bases and J by 3 bases, with 13 bases between. The CDR3 runs 15 residues. Germline CDR1 reads ENHRY; CDR2 reads SYGVKD. The CDR3 region has the DNA TGTGCCATCAGTGAGCTTTTTGGGTCAGACTATGGCTACACCTTC. Translation gives CAISELFGSDYGYTF.

This clone was seen just once. This chain uses TRBV7-9 with TRBJ2-2, with D possibly matching TRBD1 (5 bases). Looked up from germline, CDR1 is SEHNR and CDR2 is FQNEAQ (reference sequence). This CDR3 is built from 15 residues. V was trimmed by 1 base and J by 4 bases, leaving 10 bases between them. The CDR3 coding sequence is TGTGCCAGCAGCTTAGGGGGCTGGGGCACCGGGGAGCTGTTTTTT. It translates to CASSLGGWGTGELFF.

This clone has just one count. The chain employs TRBV9 and TRBJ1-2; the match to TRBD1 covers 9 bases. J lost 8 bases, V lost 2 bases, and 10 bases had no gene match. This CDR3 comprises 15 residues. Germline-derived CDR1 and CDR2 are SGDLS and YYNGEE. CDR3 amino acids: CASSVTPGQGLGYTF. DNA for the CDR3: TGTGCCAGCAGCGTGACCCCGGGACAGGGCCTCGGCTACACCTTC.

This chain uses TRBV29-1 with TRBJ2-1; a possible D gene is TRBD1 (6 bases). Trimming removed 5 bases from V and 0 bases from J, with 17 bases in between. The CDR3 totals 16 residues. Germline CDR1 SQVTM, CDR2 ANQGSEA. In DNA form, the CDR3 reads TGCAGCGTTAAAGGGGGAGAAAGGTCCTCCTACAATGAGCAGTTCTTC. It yields the protein CSVKGGERSSYNEQFF.

The chain has TRBV7-6 and TRBJ2-2, with 9 bases matching TRBD2. The CDR3 covers 16 residues. The junction had 7 bases not matched to a gene; V was cut back by 4 bases and J by 4 bases. Germline V gives CDR1 SGHVS, CDR2 FNYEAQ. The CDR3 nucleotides read TGTGCCAGCAGCTCCCCTAGCGGGGCTGTCACCGGGGAGCTGTTTTTT. Its protein product is CASSSPSGAVTGELFF.

The rearrangement joins TRBV6-5 to TRBJ2-1, with D perhaps given as TRBD1 or TRBD2 (5 bases each). CDR1 is MNHEY and CDR2 is SVGAGI in the germline V gene. The CDR3 covers 16 residues. Trimming pared 6 bases from V and 5 bases from J, leaving 20 bases between. CDR3 in amino acids: CASSYTSRGSHNEQFF. DNA of the CDR3: TGTGCCAGCAGCTACACCTCGAGGGGCTCGCACAATGAGCAGTTCTTC.

The rearrangement uses TRBV4-2 and TRBJ2-1; D call uncertain. Per germline, CDR1 LGHNA and CDR2 YNFKEQ. The CDR3 runs to 13 residues. Trimming left V 1 base short and J 6 bases short, with 7 bases between. CDR3 bases: TGTGCCAGCAGCCAAGTAATAGGCAATGAGCAGTTCTTC. This sequence encodes CASSQVIGNEQFF.

This clone was seen only a few times. The J gene is TRBJ2-7, the V gene TRBV6-5; D is unresolved. Germline CDR1 reads MNHEY; CDR2 reads SVGAGI. Trimming left V 6 bases short and J 4 bases short, with 19 bases between. CDR3 size: 15 residues. CDR3 sequence reads: CASSPSILLGYEQYF. The CDR3 nucleotides are TGTGCCAGCAGCCCATCCATCCTCCTAGGATACGAGCAGTACTTC.

The sample holds one count of this clone. The J gene is TRBJ2-3, the V gene TRBV10-2, with TRBD1 matching 9 bases. Germline CDR1 and CDR2: WSHSY and SAAADI. The CDR3 runs 15 residues. J lost 2 bases, V lost 10 bases, and 10 bases had no gene match. This CDR3 reads CATARGQGVTDTQYF. CDR3 nucleotides: TGCGCCACAGCCAGGGGACAGGGTGTCACAGATACGCAGTATTTT.

This chain joins TRBV5-1 and TRBJ1-6, with D unresolved. The CDR3 has 17 residues. The germline V and J ends were trimmed by 0 bases and 4 bases, with 14 bases remaining between them. The germline gives CDR1 SGHRS, CDR2 YFSETQ. The CDR3 DNA sequence: TGCGCCAGCAGCTTGGAGAGTGAGACGGAGTATAATTCACCCCTCCACTTT. Its translation: CASSLESETEYNSPLHF.

This chain's CDR3 is CASRPRGPDENNQPQHF. The CDR3 coding sequence is TGTGCAAGTCGCCCCCGAGGGCCCGATGAAAACAATCAGCCCCAGCATTTT. This chain links TRBV12-2 with TRBJ1-5. TRBV12-2 is termed a pseudogene. CDR3 length equals 17 residues.

The chain joins TRBV7-2 to TRBJ2-5; 13 bases map to TRBD2. This CDR3 contains 15 residues. With V trimmed by 5 bases and J by 2 bases, 2 bases remained unmatched. Germline CDR1 SGHTA, CDR2 FQGNSA. For the CDR3, the DNA is TGTGCCAGCAGCGGACTAGCGGGGGATCAAGAGACCCAGTACTTC. Translation: CASSGLAGDQETQYF.

The chain uses TRBV13 and TRBJ2-5; 11 positions agree with TRBD2. Germline loops: CDR1 PRHDT, CDR2 FYEKMQ (reference sequence). The trim removed 0 bases at V and 5 bases at J, leaving 8 bases unmatched. The CDR3 is 17 amino acids. CDR3 in DNA: TGTGCCAGCAGCTTAGGCCTGACTAGCGGGGTCGGGGAGACCCAGTACTTC. Its translation is CASSLGLTSGVGETQYF. Variable domain in full (rest from reference TRBV13 and TRBJ2-5): AAGVIQSPRHLIKEKRETATLKCYPIPRHDTVYWYQQGPGQDPQFLISFYEKMQSDKGSIPDRFSAQQFSDYHSELNMSSLELGDSALYFCASSLGLTSGVGETQYFGPGTRLLVL.

With respect to this clone: The sample has other DNA sequences that encode this CDR3 too. The chain couples TRBV5-1 to TRBJ2-3; possibly TRBD1 for D (8 bases). CDR1 SGHRS and CDR2 YFSETQ come from the germline V gene. The V end was cut by 2 bases, the J end by 3 bases, with 10 bases between. This CDR3 region has 14 residues. The CDR3 loop reads CASSLQGGTDTQYF. The CDR3 nucleotides read TGCGCCAGCAGCTTACAGGGGGGGACAGATACGCAGTATTTT.

The gene calls are TRBV7-2 and TRBJ2-2, with D uncertain. Germline loops: CDR1 SGHTA, CDR2 FQGNSA. The CDR3 totals 14 residues. Between the trimmed V and J ends, which lost 2 bases and 2 bases, there was a span of 6 bases. The CDR3 bases are TGTGCCAGCAGCTTATTAGGAAACACCGGGGAGCTGTTTTTT. Translated, it gives CASSLLGNTGELFF.

V is TRBV6-1 and J is TRBJ2-5; possible D gene TRBD2, 6 bases. The CDR3 runs to 13 residues. CDR1 is MNHNS and CDR2 is SASEGT in the germline V gene. Trimming cost V 2 bases and J 13 bases, with 17 bases left between them. The CDR3 is CASSESGGVAWYF. In DNA, the CDR3 is TGTGCCAGCAGTGAATCCGGAGGGGTAGCGTGGTACTTC.

This rearrangement joins TRBV6-6 to TRBJ2-7; TRBD2 might be the D (6 bases). Between the trimmed V and J ends, which lost 6 bases and 4 bases, there was a span of 19 bases. CDR1 and CDR2 (germline): MNHNY, SVGAGI (reference sequence). The CDR3 is 15 amino acids. The CDR3 spells CASREPSDQRYEQYF. The CDR3 region has the DNA TGTGCCAGCAGAGAGCCTAGCGATCAGAGATACGAGCAGTACTTC.

V usage is TRBV6-1 and J usage is TRBJ1-4; the match to TRBD1 covers 7 bases. Germline trimming cut 5 bases from V and 8 bases from J; bases unmatched to any gene: 8. The CDR3 is 14 amino acids. CDR1 MNHNS and CDR2 SASEGT come from the germline V gene. This CDR3 is CASSSRRGKEKLFF. In nucleotides, the CDR3 is TGTGCCAGCAGTTCTCGCAGGGGGAAGGAAAAACTGTTTTTT.

V usage is TRBV7-8 and J usage is TRBJ1-2, with a possible D match to TRBD1 (5 bases). Trimming left V 2 bases short and J 5 bases short, with 12 bases between. This CDR3 has 14 amino acids. Per the germline V gene, CDR1 is SGHVS and CDR2 is FQNEAQ. CDR3 in DNA: TGTGCCAGCAGCTTAAGGGTGCGGGGGTATGGCTACACCTTC. Translated: CASSLRVRGYGYTF.

V gene TRBV6-6 combines with J gene TRBJ2-1; unclear D gene. V was trimmed by 4 bases and J by 6 bases, leaving 19 bases between them. Germline CDR1 MNHNY, CDR2 SVGAGI (reference sequence). The CDR3 is made up of 16 amino acids. The CDR3 is CASSLESRIQPNEQFF. The CDR3 coding sequence is TGTGCCAGCAGTTTAGAGAGTCGGATCCAGCCCAATGAGCAGTTCTTC.

The chain couples TRBV5-1 to TRBJ1-5, with a tentative D call TRBD1 (5 bases). Germline V gene sequence: CDR1 SGHRS, CDR2 YFSETQ. CDR3 length: 14 residues. Trimming cost V 2 bases and J 4 bases, with 10 bases left between them. Written as DNA, the CDR3 is TGCGCCAGCAGCTTAGCGCCAGGGAATCAGCCCCAGCATTTT. Translated, it gives CASSLAPGNQPQHF.

V is TRBV29-1 and J is TRBJ2-3; 9 positions match TRBD2. CDR1 and CDR2 (germline): SQVTM, ANQGSEA. With 1 base clipped from V and 0 bases from J, the junction kept 8 bases outside the gene matches. The CDR3 contains 17 residues. The CDR3 DNA reads as TGCAGCGTTGAAGGCCTAGCGGGATATACTAGCACAGATACGCAGTATTTT. Encoded protein: CSVEGLAGYTSTDTQYF.

This clone has just one count. V usage is TRBV5-4 and J usage is TRBJ2-1, with 15 bases identical to TRBD2. The V gene's germline CDR1 is SGHNT and CDR2 YYREEE (reference sequence). This CDR3 is 17 amino acids long. V lost 5 bases and J lost 0; bases outside the gene matches: 3. CDR3 coding DNA: TGTGCCAGCAGGGGACTAGCGGGGGGAGCCTCCTACAATGAGCAGTTCTTC. It is translated as CASRGLAGGASYNEQFF. Supplemented by reference TRBV5-4 and TRBJ2-1, the full variable domain reads ETGVTQSPTHLIKTRGQQVTLRCSSQSGHNTVSWYQQALGQGPQFIFQYYREEENGRGNFPPRFSGLQFPNYSSELNVNALELDDSALYLCASRGLAGGASYNEQFFGPGTRLTVL.

This rearrangement joins TRBV6-5 to TRBJ2-5; D gene ambiguous. This CDR3 contains 12 residues. V was shortened by 6 bases and J by 4 bases, with 9 bases between the two germline ends. Germline lookup yields CDR1 MNHEY and CDR2 SVGAGI. CDR3 DNA: TGTGCCAGCAGCAGTACAGCAGAGACCCAGTACTTC. Translated, it gives CASSSTAETQYF.

The chain uses TRBV19 and TRBJ1-4; weak D call: TRBD1 (5 bases). The germline gives CDR1 LNHDA, CDR2 SQIVND (reference sequence). V shed 4 bases and J shed 2 bases, with 14 bases lying between them. The CDR3 has 16 residues. In DNA form, the CDR3 reads TGTGCCAGTAGTAGAGGGACGCCGCGCACTAATGAAAAACTGTTTTTT. Residues: CASSRGTPRTNEKLFF.

This chain connects TRBV6-5 to TRBJ2-2; D gene ambiguous. V lost 7 bases, J lost 1 base, and 7 bases lay in between. The germline gives CDR1 MNHEY, CDR2 SVGAGI. The CDR3 is 13 residues long. CDR3 DNA sequence: TGTGCCAGCAACCCGCAGAACACCGGGGAGCTGTTTTTT. It is translated as CASNPQNTGELFF.

This clone showed up just a few times. The V call is TRBV4-1, the J call TRBJ2-1; D possibly corresponds to TRBD2 (6 bases). The CDR3 has 17 amino acids. V lost 1 base, J lost 1 base, and 14 bases lay in between. Per germline, CDR1 MGHRA and CDR2 YSYEKL. This CDR3 is CASSQVDLGLSYNEQFF. The CDR3 nucleotides are TGCGCCAGCAGCCAAGTGGACCTGGGACTTTCCTACAATGAGCAGTTCTTC.

The chain combines TRBV19 with TRBJ1-6; 7 nucleotides line up with TRBD1. CDR3 length: 14 residues. Germline V lookup: CDR1 LNHDA, CDR2 SQIVND (reference sequence). J gave up 5 bases and V 7 bases, and 5 bases lay outside the gene matches. The CDR3 spells CASIPGTDNSPLHF. The CDR3 DNA is TGTGCCAGTATTCCTGGGACAGATAATTCACCCCTCCACTTT.

The V gene is TRBV7-2, the J gene TRBJ2-7; TRBD1 is a possible D gene (6 bases). V gave up 5 bases and J gave up 5 bases, with 13 bases separating them. This CDR3 spans 13 amino acids. Germline assignment: CDR1 SGHTA and CDR2 FQGNSA. CDR3 amino acids: CASSHRDTHEQYF. Here the CDR3 DNA reads TGTGCCAGCAGCCACCGGGACACCCACGAGCAGTACTTC.

The chain couples TRBV10-3 to TRBJ2-2, with D unclear. V lost 2 bases, J lost 3 bases, and 10 bases lay in between. The CDR3 runs to 15 residues. The germline gives CDR1 ENHRY, CDR2 SYGVKD. The CDR3 sequence: CAISEEIEDTGELFF. The CDR3 DNA reads TGTGCCATCAGTGAGGAGATAGAAGACACCGGGGAGCTGTTTTTT.

This chain joins TRBV6-5 and TRBJ2-7, with 7 bases matching TRBD1. V was pared by 6 bases and J by 2 bases, with 7 bases of the junction left unmatched. The CDR3 loop spans 14 amino acids. Germline V lookup: CDR1 MNHEY, CDR2 SVGAGI. CDR3 amino acids: CASRRGQTTYEQYF. DNA of the CDR3: TGTGCCAGCAGAAGGGGACAGACTACCTACGAGCAGTACTTC.